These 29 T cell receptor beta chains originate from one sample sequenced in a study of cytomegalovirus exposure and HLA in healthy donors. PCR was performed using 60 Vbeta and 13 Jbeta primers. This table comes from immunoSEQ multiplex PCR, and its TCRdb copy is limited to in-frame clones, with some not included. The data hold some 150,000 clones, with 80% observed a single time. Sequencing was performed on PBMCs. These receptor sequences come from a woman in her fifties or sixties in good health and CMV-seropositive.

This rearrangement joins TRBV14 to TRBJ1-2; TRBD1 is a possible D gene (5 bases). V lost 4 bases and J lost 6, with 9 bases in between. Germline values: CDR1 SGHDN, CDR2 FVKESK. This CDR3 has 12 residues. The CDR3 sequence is CASSRGGDGYTF. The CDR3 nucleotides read TGTGCCAGCAGCCGGGGGGGAGATGGCTACACCTTC.

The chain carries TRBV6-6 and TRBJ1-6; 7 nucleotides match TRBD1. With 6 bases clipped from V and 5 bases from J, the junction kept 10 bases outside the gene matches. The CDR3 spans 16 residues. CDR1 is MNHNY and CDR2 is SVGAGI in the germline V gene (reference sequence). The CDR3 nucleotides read TGTGCCAGCAGCAAAGGGGGCGCAGGAAATAATTCACCCCTCCACTTT. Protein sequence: CASSKGGAGNNSPLHF.

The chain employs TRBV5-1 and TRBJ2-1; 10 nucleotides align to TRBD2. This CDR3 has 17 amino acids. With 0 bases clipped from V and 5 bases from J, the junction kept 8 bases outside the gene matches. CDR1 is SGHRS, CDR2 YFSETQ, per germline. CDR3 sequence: CASSLETRLAGDNEQFF. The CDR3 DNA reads TGCGCCAGCAGCTTGGAAACCCGGCTAGCGGGGGACAATGAGCAGTTCTTC.

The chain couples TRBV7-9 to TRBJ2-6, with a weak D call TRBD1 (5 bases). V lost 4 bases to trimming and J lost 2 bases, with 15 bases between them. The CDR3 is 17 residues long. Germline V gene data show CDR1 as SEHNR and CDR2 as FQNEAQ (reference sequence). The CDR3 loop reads CASSSIRLGPGANVLTF. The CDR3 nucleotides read TGTGCCAGCAGCTCCATTCGTTTGGGGCCTGGGGCCAACGTCCTGACTTTC.

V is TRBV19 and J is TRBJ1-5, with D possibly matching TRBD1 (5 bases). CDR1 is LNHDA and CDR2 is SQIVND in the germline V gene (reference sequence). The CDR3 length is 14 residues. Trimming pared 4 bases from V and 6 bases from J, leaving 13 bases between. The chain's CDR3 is CASSTGGGGQPQHF. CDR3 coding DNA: TGTGCCAGTAGTACCGGTGGGGGGGGTCAGCCCCAGCATTTT.

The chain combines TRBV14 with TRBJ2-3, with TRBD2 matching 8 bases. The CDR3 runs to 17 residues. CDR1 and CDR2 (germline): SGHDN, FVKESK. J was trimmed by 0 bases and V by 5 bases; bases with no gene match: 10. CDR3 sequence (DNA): TGTGCCAGCAGCTCCCCCCCACTAGCGGCTAGCACAGATACGCAGTATTTT. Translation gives CASSSPPLAASTDTQYF.

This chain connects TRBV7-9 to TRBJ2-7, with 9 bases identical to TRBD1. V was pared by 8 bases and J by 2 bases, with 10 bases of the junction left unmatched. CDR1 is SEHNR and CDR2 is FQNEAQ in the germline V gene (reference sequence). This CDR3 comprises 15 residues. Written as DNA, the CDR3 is TGTGCCAGCCCTCCCCCGGGACAGGGACCCTACGAGCAGTACTTC. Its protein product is CASPPPGQGPYEQYF.

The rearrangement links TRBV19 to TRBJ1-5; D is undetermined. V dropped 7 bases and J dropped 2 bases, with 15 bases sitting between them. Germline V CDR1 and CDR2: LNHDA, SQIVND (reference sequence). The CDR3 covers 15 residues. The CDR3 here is CASNEVGEGNQPQHF. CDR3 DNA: TGTGCCAGTAACGAGGTTGGAGAGGGCAATCAGCCCCAGCATTTT.

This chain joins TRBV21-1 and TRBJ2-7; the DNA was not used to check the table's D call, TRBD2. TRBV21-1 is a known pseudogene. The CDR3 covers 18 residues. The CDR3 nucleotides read TGTGCCAGCAGCCCCAGGCATAGCGCCGCAAACTTGACCTACGAGCAGTACTTC. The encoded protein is CASSPRHSAANLTYEQYF.

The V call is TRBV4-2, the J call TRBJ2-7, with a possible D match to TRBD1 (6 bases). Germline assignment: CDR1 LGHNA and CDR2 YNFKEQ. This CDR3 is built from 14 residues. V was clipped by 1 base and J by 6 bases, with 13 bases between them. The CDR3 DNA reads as TGTGCCAGCAGCCAAGGCGTGGGGGCCATCGAGCAGTACTTC. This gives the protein CASSQGVGAIEQYF.

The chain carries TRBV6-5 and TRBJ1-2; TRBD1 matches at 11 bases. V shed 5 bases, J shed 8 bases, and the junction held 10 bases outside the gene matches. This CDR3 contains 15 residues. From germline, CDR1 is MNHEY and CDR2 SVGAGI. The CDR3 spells CASSPGTGGLRGYTF. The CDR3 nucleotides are TGTGCCAGCAGTCCCGGGACAGGGGGTTTAAGGGGCTACACCTTC.

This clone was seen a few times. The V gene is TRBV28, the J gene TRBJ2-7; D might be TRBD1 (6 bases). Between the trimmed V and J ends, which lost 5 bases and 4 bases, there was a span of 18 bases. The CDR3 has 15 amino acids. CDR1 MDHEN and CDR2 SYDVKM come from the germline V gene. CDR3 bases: TGTGCCAGCAGTCCAACAGGGATGAGGCCTTACGAGCAGTACTTC. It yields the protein CASSPTGMRPYEQYF.

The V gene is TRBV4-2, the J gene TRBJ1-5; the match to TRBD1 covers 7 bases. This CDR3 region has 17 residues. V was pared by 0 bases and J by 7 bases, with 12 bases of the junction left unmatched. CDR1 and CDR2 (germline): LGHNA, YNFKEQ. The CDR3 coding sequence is TGTGCCAGCAGCCAAGAGGGGGACAGATGGGTTAACCAGCCCCAGCATTTT. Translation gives CASSQEGDRWVNQPQHF.

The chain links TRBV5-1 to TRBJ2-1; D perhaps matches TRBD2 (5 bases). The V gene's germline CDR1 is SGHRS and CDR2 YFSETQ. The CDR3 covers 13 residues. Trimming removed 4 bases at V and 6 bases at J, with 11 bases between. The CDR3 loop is CASSPGNTNEQFF. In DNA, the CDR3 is TGCGCCAGCAGCCCGGGAAATACCAATGAGCAGTTCTTC.

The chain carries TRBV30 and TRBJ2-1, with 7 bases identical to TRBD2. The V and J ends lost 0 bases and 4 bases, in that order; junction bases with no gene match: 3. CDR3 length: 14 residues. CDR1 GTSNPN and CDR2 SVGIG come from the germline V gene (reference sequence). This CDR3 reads CAWSVAGIYNEQFF. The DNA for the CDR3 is TGTGCCTGGAGTGTAGCGGGGATATACAATGAGCAGTTCTTC.

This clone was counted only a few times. The CDR3: CASSSILAGGTYNEQFF. The CDR3, as DNA: TGTGCCAGCAGCAGCATCCTAGCGGGGGGGACCTACAATGAGCAGTTCTTC. This chain connects TRBV7-8 to TRBJ2-1, with 12 bases matching TRBD2. Looked up from germline, CDR1 is SGHVS and CDR2 is FQNEAQ. The J segment lost 2 bases and the V segment lost 5 bases, leaving 7 bases of the junction unmatched. The CDR3 contains 17 residues.

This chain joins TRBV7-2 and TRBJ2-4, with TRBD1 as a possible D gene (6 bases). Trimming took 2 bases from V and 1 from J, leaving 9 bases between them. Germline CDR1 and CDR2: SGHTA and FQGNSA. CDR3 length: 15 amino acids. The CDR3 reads CASSLRGTAKNIQYF. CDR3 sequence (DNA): TGTGCCAGCAGCTTAAGGGGGACGGCCAAAAACATTCAGTACTTC.

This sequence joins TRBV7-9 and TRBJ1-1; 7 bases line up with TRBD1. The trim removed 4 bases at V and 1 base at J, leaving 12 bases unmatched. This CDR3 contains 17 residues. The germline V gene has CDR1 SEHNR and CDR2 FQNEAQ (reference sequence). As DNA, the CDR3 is TGTGCCAGCAGCTCCGACGGCCGGGACAGTTCGAACACTGAAGCTTTCTTT. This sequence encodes CASSSDGRDSSNTEAFF.

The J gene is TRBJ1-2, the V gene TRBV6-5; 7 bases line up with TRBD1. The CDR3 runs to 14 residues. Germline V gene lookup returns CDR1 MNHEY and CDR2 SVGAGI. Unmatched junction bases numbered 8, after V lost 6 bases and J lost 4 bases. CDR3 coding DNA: TGTGCCAGCAGACCGGTAGACAGGGCCTATGGCTACACCTTC. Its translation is CASRPVDRAYGYTF.

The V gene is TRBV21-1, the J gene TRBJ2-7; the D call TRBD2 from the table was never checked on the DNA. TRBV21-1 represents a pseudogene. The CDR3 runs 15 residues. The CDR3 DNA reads TGTGCCAGCAACAAAGCTCTGGGAGGGGGCTACGAGCAGTACTTC. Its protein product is CASNKALGGGYEQYF.

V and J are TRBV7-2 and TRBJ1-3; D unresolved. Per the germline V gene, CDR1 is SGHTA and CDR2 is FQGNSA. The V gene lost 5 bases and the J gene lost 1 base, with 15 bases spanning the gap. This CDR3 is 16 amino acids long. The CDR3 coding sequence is TGTGCCAGCAGCCCCAACCCCCCCGGGTCTGGAAACACCATATATTTT. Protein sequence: CASSPNPPGSGNTIYF.

The CDR3 region has the DNA TGCGCCAGCAGCCACGACAGGCGGGTCACAGATACGCAGTATTTT. Residues: CASSHDRRVTDTQYF. The chain couples TRBV5-1 to TRBJ2-3, with D possibly being TRBD1 (6 bases). The CDR3 consists of 15 residues. Germline V gene lookup returns CDR1 SGHRS and CDR2 YFSETQ. V lost 4 bases, J lost 2 bases, and 14 bases lay in between.

DNA of the CDR3: TGTGCCAGCAGCTTCGTCCACAGGGGGGCGCTTGGCTACACCTTC. It codes for CASSFVHRGALGYTF. This sequence joins TRBV7-2 and TRBJ1-2, with 8 bases fitting TRBD1. The CDR3 consists of 15 residues. V gave up 3 bases and J gave up 7 bases; unmatched junction bases: 10. Looked up from germline, CDR1 is SGHTA and CDR2 is FQGNSA.

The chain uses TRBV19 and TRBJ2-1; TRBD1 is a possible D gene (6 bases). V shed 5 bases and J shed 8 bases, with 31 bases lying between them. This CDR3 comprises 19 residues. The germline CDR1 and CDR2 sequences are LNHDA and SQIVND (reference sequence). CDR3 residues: CASSADRFRAVPGADEQFF. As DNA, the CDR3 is TGTGCCAGTAGTGCAGACAGGTTCCGGGCCGTCCCCGGGGCGGATGAGCAGTTCTTC. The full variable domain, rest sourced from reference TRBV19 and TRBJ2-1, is DGGITQSPKYLFRKEGQNVTLSCEQNLNHDAMYWYRQDPGQGLRLIYYSQIVNDFQKGDIAEGYSVSREKKESFPLTVTSAQKNPTAFYLCASSADRFRAVPGADEQFFGPGTRLTVL.

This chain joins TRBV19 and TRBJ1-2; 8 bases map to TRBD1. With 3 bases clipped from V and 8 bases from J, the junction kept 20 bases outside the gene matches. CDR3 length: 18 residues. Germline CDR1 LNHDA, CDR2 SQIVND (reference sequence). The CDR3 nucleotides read TGTGCCAGTAGTATTAGGGAGCCCGGACAGGGAAGGAGCGGCGGCTACACCTTC. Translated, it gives CASSIREPGQGRSGGYTF.

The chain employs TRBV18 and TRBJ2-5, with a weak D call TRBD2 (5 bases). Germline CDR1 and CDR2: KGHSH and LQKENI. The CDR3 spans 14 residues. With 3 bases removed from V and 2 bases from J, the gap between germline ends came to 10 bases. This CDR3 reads CASSPRLAQETQYF. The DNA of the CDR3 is TGTGCCAGCTCACCGCGCCTAGCACAAGAGACCCAGTACTTC. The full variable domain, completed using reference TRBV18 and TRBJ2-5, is NAGVMQNPRHLVRRRGQEARLRCSPMKGHSHVYWYRQLPEEGLKFMVYLQKENIIDESGMPKERFSAEFPKEGPSILRIQQVVRGDSAAYFCASSPRLAQETQYFGPGTRLLVL.

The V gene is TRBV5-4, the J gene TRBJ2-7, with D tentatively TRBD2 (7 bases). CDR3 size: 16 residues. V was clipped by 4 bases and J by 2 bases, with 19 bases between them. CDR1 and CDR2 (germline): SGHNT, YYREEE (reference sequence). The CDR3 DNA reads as TGTGCCAGCAGCCAGGGGACTACCCGATCCACCTACGAGCAGTACTTC. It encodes CASSQGTTRSTYEQYF.

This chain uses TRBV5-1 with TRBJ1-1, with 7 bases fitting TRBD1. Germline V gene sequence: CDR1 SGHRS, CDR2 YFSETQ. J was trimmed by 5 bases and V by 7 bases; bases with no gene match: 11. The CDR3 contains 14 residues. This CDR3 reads CASGRAGGQTEAFF. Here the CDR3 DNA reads TGCGCCAGCGGTCGAGCAGGGGGGCAAACTGAAGCTTTCTTT.

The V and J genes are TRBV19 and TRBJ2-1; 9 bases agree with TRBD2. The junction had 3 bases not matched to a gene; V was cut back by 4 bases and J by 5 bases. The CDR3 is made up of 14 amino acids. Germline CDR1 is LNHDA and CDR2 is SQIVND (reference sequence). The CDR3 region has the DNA TGTGCCAGTAGTAGCGGGGGGGCCCACAATGAGCAGTTCTTC. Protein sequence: CASSSGGAHNEQFF.